This TCR beta chain comes out of a study of OX40 agonist ivuxolimab in advanced cancers. Study details: Melanoma, hepatocellular carcinoma, head and neck or renal cell cancer occurred in dose-escalation patients. Eligibility rules accepted prior anti-PD-1, anti-PD-L1 or anti-CTLA-4 therapy, and over 30% had some.

In regard to this clone: Its antigen is unknown.

Points from the study as a whole: Several nonresponders also turned out to have low normalized T-cell clonal expansion. Circulating CD4+ and CD8+ T cells showed clonal expansion by week 6 at 0.1 to 3.0 mg/kg.

TCRdb's table, derived via immunoSEQ multiplex PCR, lists solely in-frame clones and lacks some. The repertoire holds around 64,000 clones, more than 85% seen once, with under 10% in the top ten. Here the sequenced sample was CD4+ or CD8+ T cells sorted from blood, taken in a trial of the OX40 agonist ivuxolimab. The TCR originated in an adult with an advanced solid tumor such as melanoma, head and neck, liver or kidney cancer.

Here the CDR3 DNA reads TGCGCCACCTTCTGGGGGCGTCAGCCCCAGCATTTT. Its protein is CATFWGRQPQHF. The chain couples TRBV5-1 to TRBJ1-5, with D maybe TRBD1 (6 bases). There are 12 residues in the CDR3. Germline assignment: CDR1 SGHRS and CDR2 YFSETQ. V lost 9 bases, J lost 6 bases, and 13 bases lay in between.